Sequencing of this T cell receptor (beta chain) was carried out in a study of cytomegalovirus exposure and HLA in healthy donors. Findings and caveats of the study: For most TCR beta V segments, an earlier analysis put the productive rate at about 87% or about 30% of the time. Per a later analysis, HLA-associated TCR beta chains showed more clonal expansion than other, equally common TCR beta chains.

The PCR ran on 60 Vbeta and 13 Jbeta primers. Sequencing used immunoSEQ multiplex PCR; TCRdb keeps in-frame clones, though not all of them. The data contain roughly 160,000 clones, roughly 83% of them singletons. This clone showed up just once. As yet, its antigen is unknown. J gave up 0 bases and V 5 bases, and 8 bases lay outside the gene matches. Germline V gives CDR1 SGHTA, CDR2 FQGNSA. The CDR3 is 16 residues long. This clonotype was obtained from a boy between 2 and 10 years old in good health and CMV-seronegative. The chain is built from TRBV7-2 and TRBJ2-3; TRBD2 agrees at 7 bases. The specimen was PBMCs. CDR3 sequence reads: CASSQAPSGSTDTQYF. The CDR3 bases are TGTGCCAGCAGCCAAGCCCCTAGCGGTAGCACAGATACGCAGTATTTT.